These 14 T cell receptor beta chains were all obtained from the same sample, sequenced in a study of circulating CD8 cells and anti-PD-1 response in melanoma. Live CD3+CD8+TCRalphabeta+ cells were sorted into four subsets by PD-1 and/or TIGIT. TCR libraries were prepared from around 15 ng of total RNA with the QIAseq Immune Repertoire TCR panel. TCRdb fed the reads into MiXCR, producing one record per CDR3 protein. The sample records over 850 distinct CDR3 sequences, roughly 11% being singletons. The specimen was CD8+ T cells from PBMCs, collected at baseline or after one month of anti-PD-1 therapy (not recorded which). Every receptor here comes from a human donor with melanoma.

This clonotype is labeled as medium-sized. CDR3 in amino acids: CASSLGQGGPYEQYF. CDR3 sequence (DNA): TGTGCCAGCAGCTTGGGGCAGGGGGGACCCTACGAGCAGTACTTC. V and J are TRBV5-4 and TRBJ2-7, with TRBD1 as a possible D gene (7 bases). V lost 0 bases, J lost 2 bases, and 12 bases lay in between. This CDR3 region has 15 residues. Germline loops: CDR1 SGHNT, CDR2 YYREEE (reference sequence).

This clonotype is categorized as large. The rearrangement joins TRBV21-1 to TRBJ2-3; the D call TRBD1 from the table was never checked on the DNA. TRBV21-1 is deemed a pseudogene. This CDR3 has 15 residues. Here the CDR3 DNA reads TGTGCCAGCAGCAAAAGAGTCTGGGCGGGAGATACGCAGTATTTT. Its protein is CASSKRVWAGDTQYF.

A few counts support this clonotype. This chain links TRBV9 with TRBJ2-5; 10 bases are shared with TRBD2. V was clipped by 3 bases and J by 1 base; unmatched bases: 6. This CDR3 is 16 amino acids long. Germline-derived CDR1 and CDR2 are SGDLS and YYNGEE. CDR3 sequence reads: CASSAGQRGGQETQYF. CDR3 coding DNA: TGTGCCAGCAGCGCGGGCCAGCGGGGGGGCCAAGAGACCCAGTACTTC.

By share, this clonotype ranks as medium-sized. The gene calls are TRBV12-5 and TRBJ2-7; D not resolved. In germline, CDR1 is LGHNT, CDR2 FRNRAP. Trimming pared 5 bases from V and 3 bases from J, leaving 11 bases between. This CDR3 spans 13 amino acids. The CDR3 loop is CASGTDLFYEQYF. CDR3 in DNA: TGTGCTAGTGGTACCGACTTGTTCTACGAGCAGTACTTC.

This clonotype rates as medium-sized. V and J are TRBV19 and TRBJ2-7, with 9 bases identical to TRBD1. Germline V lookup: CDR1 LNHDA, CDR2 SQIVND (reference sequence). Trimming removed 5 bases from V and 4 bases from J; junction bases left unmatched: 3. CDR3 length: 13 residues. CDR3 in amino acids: CASSFGQGYEQYF. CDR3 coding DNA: TGTGCCAGTAGTTTCGGACAGGGGTACGAGCAGTACTTC.

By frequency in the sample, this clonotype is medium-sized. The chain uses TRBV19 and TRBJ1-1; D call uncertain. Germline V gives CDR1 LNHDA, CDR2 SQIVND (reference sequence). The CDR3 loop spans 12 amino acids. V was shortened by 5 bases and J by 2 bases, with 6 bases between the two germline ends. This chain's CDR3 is CASSRYNTEAFF. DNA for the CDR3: TGTGCCAGTAGTCGCTATAACACTGAAGCTTTCTTT. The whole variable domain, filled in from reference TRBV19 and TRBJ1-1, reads DGGITQSPKYLFRKEGQNVTLSCEQNLNHDAMYWYRQDPGQGLRLIYYSQIVNDFQKGDIAEGYSVSREKKESFPLTVTSAQKNPTAFYLCASSRYNTEAFFGQGTRLTVV.

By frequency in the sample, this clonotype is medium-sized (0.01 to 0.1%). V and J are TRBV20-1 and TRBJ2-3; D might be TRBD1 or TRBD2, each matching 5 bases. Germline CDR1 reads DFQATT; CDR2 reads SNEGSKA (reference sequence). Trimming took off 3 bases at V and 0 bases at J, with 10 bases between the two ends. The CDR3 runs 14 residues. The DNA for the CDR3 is TGCAGTGCTAGGGCGAGGGACAGCACAGATACGCAGTATTTT. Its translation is CSARARDSTDTQYF.

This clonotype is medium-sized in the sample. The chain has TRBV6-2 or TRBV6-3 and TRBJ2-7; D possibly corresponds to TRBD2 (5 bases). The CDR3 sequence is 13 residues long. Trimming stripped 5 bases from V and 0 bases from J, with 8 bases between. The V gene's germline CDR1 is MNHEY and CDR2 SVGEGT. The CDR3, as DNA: TGTGCCAGCAGTCCCGGGAACTCCTACGAGCAGTACTTC. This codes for CASSPGNSYEQYF.

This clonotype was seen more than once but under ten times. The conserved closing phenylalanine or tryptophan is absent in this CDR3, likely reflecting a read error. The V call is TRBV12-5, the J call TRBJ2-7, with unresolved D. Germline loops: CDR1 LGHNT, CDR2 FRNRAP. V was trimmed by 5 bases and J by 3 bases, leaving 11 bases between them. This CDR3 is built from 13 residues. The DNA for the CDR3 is TGTGCTAGTGGTACCGACTTGTTCTACGAGCAGTACTAC. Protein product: CASGTDLFYEQYY.

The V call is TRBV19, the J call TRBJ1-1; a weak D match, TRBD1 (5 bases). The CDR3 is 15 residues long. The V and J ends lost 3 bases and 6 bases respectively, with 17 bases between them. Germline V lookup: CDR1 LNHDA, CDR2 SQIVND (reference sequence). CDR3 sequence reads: CASSIWAGSIPEAFF. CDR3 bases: TGTGCCAGTAGTATCTGGGCAGGGAGTATCCCTGAAGCTTTCTTT.

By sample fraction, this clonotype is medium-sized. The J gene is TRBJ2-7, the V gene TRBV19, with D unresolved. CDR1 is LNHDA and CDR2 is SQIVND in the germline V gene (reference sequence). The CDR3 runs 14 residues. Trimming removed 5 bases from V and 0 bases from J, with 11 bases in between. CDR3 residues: CASSYQISSYEQYF. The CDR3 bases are TGTGCCAGTAGTTATCAGATCAGCTCCTACGAGCAGTACTTC.

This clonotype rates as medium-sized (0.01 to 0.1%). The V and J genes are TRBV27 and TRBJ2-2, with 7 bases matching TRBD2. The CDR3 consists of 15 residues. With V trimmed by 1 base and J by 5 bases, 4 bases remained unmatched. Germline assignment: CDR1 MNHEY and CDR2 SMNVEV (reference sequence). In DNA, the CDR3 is TGTGCCAGCAGTTTATTGGCGGGGGTAACCGGGGAGCTGTTTTTT. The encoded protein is CASSLLAGVTGELFF.

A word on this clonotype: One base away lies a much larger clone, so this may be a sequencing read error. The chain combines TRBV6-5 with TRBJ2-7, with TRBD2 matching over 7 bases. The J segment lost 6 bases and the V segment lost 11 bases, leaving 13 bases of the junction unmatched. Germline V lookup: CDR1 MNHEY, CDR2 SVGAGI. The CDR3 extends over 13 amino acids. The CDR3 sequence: CAGTSGANGEQYF. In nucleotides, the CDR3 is TGTGCCGGCACGAGCGGGGCCAACGGCGAGCAGTACTTC.

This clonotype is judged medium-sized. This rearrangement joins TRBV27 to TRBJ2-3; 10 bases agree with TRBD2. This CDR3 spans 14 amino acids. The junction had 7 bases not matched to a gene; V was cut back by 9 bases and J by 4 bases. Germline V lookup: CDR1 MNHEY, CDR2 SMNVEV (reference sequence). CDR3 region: CASSGLAYADTQYF. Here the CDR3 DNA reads TGTGCCAGTTCGGGACTAGCGTACGCAGATACGCAGTATTTT.